This record covers a single T cell receptor (beta chain). The antigen remains unidentified. Authors of the study amplified TCR beta CDR3 regions from RNA transcripts. A set of HTBI primers served as the primers for a first-round RT-PCR of the TCR CDR3. TCRdb reprocessed the multiplex PCR reads with MiXCR, giving one entry per CDR3 protein. The data show roughly 500,000 distinct CDR3 sequences, with approximately 25% seen just once and 11% held by the top ten. The data originate from a study of T cells in Graves' hyperthyroidism and ophthalmopathy. About the research overall: Upon initial diagnosis and before any treatment, peripheral blood was collected.

This CDR3 contains 15 residues. V lost 5 bases to trimming and J lost 5 bases; unmatched junction nucleotides: 7. The study, taken as a whole, reports: Ophthalmopathy was separated from stable hyperthyroidism by a 13 V-J model. Appearing also in blood were most of the thyroid clonotypes expanded above 0.001.

Uncontrolled infection, other autoimmune disease, pregnancy or lactation excluded patients. The receptor's source is a woman in her thirties with Graves' ophthalmopathy. The sample consisted of blood. The gene calls are TRBV12-3 or TRBV12-4 and TRBJ2-7; 12 positions match TRBD2. CDR3 in amino acids: CASSRGLAGIDEQYF. The CDR3 region has the DNA TGTGCCAGCAGTAGAGGACTAGCGGGGATCGACGAGCAGTACTTC.